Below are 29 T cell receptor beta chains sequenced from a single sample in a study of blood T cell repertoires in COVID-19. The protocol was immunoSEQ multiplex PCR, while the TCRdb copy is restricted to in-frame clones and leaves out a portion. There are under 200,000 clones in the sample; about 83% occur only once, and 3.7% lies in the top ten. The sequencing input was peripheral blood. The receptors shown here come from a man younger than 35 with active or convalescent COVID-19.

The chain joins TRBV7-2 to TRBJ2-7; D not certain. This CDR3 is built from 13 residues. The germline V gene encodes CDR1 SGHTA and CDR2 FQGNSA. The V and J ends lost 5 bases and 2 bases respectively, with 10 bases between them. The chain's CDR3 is CASSPFGPYEQYF. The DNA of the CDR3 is TGTGCCAGCAGCCCCTTTGGGCCCTACGAGCAGTACTTC.

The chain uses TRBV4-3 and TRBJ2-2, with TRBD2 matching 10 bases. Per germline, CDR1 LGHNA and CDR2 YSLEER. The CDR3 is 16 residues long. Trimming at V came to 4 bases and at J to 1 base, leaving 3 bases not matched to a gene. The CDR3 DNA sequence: TGCGCCAGCAGCCCGTTAGCGGGAGGGAACACCGGGGAGCTGTTTTTT. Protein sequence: CASSPLAGGNTGELFF.

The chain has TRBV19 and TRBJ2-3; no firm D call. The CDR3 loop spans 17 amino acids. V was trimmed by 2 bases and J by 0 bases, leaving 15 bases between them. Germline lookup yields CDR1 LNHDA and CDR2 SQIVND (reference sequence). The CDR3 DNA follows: TGTGCCAGTAGTATAAGAGGAGTAGGAGCCAGCACAGATACGCAGTATTTT. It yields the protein CASSIRGVGASTDTQYF. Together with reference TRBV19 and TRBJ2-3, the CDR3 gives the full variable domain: DGGITQSPKYLFRKEGQNVTLSCEQNLNHDAMYWYRQDPGQGLRLIYYSQIVNDFQKGDIAEGYSVSREKKESFPLTVTSAQKNPTAFYLCASSIRGVGASTDTQYFGPGTRLTVL.

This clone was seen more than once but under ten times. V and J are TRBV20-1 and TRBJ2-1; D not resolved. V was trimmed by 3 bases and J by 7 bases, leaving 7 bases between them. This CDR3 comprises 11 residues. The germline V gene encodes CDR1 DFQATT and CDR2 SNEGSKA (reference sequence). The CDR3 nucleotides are TGCAGTGCTAGTCGCAGTAATGAGCAGTTCTTC. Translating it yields CSASRSNEQFF.

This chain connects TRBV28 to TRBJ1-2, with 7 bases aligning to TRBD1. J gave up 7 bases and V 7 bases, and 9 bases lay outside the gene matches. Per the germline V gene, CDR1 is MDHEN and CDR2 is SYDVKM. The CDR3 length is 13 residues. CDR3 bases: TGTGCCAGCACCGAGGAGGGGGCGGGTGGCTACACCTTC. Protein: CASTEEGAGGYTF.

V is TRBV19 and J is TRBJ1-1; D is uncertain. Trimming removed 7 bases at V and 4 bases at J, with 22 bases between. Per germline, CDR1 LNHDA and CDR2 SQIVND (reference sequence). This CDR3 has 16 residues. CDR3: CASTMRWEFGGTEAFF. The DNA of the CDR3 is TGTGCCAGTACCATGAGGTGGGAGTTCGGAGGCACTGAAGCTTTCTTT.

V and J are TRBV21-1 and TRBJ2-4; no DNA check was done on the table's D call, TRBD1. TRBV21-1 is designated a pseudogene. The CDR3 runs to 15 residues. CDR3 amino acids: CASSKLRQARGIQYF. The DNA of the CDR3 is TGTGCCAGCAGCAAACTCAGACAGGCCCGGGGAATTCAGTACTTC.

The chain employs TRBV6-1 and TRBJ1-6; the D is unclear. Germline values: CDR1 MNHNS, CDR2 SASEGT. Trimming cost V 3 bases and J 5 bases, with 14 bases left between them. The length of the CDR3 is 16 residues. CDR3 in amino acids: CASSDTRAVNNSPLHF. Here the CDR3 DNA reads TGTGCCAGCAGTGATACTAGGGCAGTCAATAATTCACCCCTCCACTTT.

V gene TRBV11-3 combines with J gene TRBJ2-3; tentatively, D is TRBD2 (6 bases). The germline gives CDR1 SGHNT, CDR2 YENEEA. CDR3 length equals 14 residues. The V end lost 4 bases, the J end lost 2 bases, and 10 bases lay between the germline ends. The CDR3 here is CASSSGGATDTQYF. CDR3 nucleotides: TGTGCCAGCAGCTCCGGCGGGGCCACAGATACGCAGTATTTT.

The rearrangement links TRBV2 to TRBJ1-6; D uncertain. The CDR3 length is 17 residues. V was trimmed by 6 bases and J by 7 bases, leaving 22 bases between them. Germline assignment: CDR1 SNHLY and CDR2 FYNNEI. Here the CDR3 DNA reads TGTGCCAGCAGCGGAGGAGTCGGTGCCCTCGTAAATTCACCCCTCCACTTT. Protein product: CASSGGVGALVNSPLHF.

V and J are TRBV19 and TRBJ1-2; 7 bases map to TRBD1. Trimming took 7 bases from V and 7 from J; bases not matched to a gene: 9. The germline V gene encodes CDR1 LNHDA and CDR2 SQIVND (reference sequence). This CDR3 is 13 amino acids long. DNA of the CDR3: TGTGCCAGTACCCAGGACAGGTTGGTTGGCTACACCTTC. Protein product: CASTQDRLVGYTF.

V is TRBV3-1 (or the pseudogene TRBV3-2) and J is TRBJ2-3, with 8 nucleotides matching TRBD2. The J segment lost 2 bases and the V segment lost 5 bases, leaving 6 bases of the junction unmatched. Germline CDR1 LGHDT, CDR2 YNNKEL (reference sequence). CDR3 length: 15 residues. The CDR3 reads CASSRTSGDTDTQYF. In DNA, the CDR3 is TGTGCCAGCAGCAGAACTAGCGGCGACACAGATACGCAGTATTTT.

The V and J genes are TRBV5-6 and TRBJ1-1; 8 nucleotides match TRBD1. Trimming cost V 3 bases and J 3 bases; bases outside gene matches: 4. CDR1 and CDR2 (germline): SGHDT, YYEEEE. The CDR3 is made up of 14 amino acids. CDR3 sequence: CASSYRGLDTEAFF. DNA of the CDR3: TGTGCCAGCAGCTACAGGGGGTTGGACACTGAAGCTTTCTTT.

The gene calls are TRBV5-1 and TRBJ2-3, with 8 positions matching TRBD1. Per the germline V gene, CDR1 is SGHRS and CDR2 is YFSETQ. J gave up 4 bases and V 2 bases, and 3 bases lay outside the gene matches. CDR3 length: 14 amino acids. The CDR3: CASSLGQGADTQYF. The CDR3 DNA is TGCGCCAGCAGCTTAGGACAGGGCGCAGATACGCAGTATTTT.

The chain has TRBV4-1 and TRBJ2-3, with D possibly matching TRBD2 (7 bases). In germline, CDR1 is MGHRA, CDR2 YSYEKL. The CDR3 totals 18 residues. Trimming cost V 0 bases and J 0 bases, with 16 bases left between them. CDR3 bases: TGCGCCAGCAGCCAAGATCGAGTCGGGGGGCCTAGCACAGATACGCAGTATTTT. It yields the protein CASSQDRVGGPSTDTQYF.

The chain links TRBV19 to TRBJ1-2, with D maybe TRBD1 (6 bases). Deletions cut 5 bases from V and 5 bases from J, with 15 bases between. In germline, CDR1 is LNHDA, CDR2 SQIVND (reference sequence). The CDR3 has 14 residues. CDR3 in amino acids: CASSPSGERYGYTF. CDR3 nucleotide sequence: TGTGCCAGTAGTCCGTCAGGGGAAAGGTATGGCTACACCTTC.

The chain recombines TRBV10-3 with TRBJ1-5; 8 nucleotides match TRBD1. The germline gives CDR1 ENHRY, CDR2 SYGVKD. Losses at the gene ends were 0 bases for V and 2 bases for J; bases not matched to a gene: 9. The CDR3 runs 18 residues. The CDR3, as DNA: TGTGCCATCAGTGAGTCGGCTGCAGGGGGCTACGGCAATCAGCCCCAGCATTTT. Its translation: CAISESAAGGYGNQPQHF.

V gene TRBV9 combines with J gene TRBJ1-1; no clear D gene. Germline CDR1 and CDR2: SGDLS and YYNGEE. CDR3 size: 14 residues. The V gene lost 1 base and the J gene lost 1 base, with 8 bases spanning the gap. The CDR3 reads CASSVKIENTEAFF. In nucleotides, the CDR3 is TGTGCCAGCAGCGTAAAAATAGAGAACACTGAAGCTTTCTTT.

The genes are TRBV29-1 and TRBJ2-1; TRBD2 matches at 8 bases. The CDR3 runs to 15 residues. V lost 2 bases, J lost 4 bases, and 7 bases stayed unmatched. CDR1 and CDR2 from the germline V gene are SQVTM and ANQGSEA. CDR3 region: CSVEPALAEYNEQFF. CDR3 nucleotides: TGCAGCGTTGAACCCGCACTAGCGGAATACAATGAGCAGTTCTTC.

CDR3 DNA: TGTGCCAGCAGCTCGGACAGGCCCGCCGGGGAGCTGTTTTTT. Translated: CASSSDRPAGELFF. The chain links TRBV7-2 to TRBJ2-2; 7 nucleotides agree with TRBD1. The V segment lost 4 bases and the J segment 6 bases; nucleotides outside the gene matches: 5. The CDR3 is 14 residues long. CDR1 is SGHTA and CDR2 is FQGNSA in the germline V gene. Variable domain in full (rest from reference TRBV7-2 and TRBJ2-2): GAGVSQSPSNKVTEKGKDVELRCDPISGHTALYWYRQSLGQGLEFLIYFQGNSAPDKSGLPSDRFSAERTGGSVSTLTIQRTQQEDSAVYLCASSSDRPAGELFFGEGSRLTVL.

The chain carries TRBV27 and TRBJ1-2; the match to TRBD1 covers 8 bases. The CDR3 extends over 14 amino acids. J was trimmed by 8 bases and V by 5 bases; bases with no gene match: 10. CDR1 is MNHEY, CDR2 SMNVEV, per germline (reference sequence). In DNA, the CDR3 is TGTGCCAGCAGTACCCAGGACAGGGTGGGAGGCTACACCTTC. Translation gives CASSTQDRVGGYTF.

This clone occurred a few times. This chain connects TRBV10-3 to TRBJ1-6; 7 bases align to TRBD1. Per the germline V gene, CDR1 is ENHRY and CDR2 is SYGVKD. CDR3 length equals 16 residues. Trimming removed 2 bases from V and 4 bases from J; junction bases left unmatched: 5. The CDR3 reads CAISETGTAYNSPLHF. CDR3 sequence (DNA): TGTGCCATCAGTGAGACGGGGACAGCGTATAATTCACCCCTCCACTTT.

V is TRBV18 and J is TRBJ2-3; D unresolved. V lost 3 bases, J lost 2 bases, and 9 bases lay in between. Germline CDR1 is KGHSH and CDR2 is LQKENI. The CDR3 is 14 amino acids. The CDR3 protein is CASSPTLNTDTQYF. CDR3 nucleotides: TGTGCCAGCTCACCGACTCTGAACACAGATACGCAGTATTTT.

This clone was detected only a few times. As DNA, the CDR3 is TGTGCCTGGAGTGTCCCCAGGGTAGGGGAAAAACTGTTTTTT. It is translated as CAWSVPRVGEKLFF. The chain couples TRBV30 to TRBJ1-4, with D possibly being TRBD1 (5 bases). The CDR3 runs 14 residues. Per germline, CDR1 GTSNPN and CDR2 SVGIG (reference sequence). The germline V and J ends were trimmed by 0 bases and 8 bases, with 13 bases remaining between them.

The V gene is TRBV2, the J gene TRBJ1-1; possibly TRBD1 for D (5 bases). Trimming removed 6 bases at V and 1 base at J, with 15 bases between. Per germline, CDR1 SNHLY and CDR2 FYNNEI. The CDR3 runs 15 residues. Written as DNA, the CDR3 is TGTGCCAGCAGATTGATTGGACAATCGAACACTGAAGCTTTCTTT. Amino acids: CASRLIGQSNTEAFF.

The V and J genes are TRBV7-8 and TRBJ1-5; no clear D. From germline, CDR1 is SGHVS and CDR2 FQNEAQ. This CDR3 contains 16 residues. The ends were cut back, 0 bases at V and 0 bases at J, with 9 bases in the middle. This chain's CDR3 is CASSLARVASNQPQHF. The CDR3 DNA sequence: TGTGCCAGCAGCTTAGCGCGTGTAGCTAGCAATCAGCCCCAGCATTTT.

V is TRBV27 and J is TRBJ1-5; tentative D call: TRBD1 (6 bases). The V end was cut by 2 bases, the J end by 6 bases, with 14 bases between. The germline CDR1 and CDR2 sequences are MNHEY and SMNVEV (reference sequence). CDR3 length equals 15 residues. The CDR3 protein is CASSLLGAEVQPQHF. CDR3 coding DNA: TGTGCCAGCAGTTTACTGGGGGCTGAGGTTCAGCCCCAGCATTTT.

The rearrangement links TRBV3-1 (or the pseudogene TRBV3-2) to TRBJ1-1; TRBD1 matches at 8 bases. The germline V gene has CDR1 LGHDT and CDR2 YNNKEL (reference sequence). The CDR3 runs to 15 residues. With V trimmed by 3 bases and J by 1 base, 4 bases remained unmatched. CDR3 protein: CASSQEDRGNTEAFF. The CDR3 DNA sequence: TGTGCCAGCAGCCAGGAAGACAGGGGGAACACTGAAGCTTTCTTT.

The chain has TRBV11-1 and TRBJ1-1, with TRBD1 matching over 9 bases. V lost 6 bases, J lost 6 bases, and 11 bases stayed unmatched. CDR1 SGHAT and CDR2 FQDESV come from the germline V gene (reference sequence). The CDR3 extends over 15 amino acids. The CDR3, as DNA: TGTGCCAGCAGTTTATGGCGGGACAGGGTTCCTGAAGCTTTCTTT. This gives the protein CASSLWRDRVPEAFF.